Listed here are 26 T cell receptor beta chains from one sample, sequenced in a study of cytomegalovirus exposure and HLA in healthy donors. Use of 60 Vbeta and 13 Jbeta primers characterized the PCR. Measured with immunoSEQ multiplex PCR; TCRdb has only the in-frame clones, and not every one. The sample lists 100,000 to 150,000 clones; around 74% were seen once. Sequenced: PBMCs. These receptors came from a woman between 50 and 59 years old in good health and CMV-seropositive.

The chain joins TRBV10-2 to TRBJ2-7; unclear D gene. The germline V and J ends were trimmed by 0 bases and 3 bases, with 9 bases remaining between them. Germline CDR1 and CDR2: WSHSY and SAAADI. This CDR3 has 14 residues. CDR3 in amino acids: CASSESVYYYEQYF. In nucleotides, the CDR3 is TGCGCCAGCAGTGAGTCTGTGTATTACTACGAGCAGTACTTC.

The chain joins TRBV9 to TRBJ1-2; D not certain. V lost 3 bases and J lost 8, with 5 bases in between. This CDR3 spans 10 amino acids. The V gene's germline CDR1 is SGDLS and CDR2 YYNGEE. For the CDR3, the DNA is TGTGCCAGCAGCGGTAGAGGCTACACCTTC. It encodes CASSGRGYTF. The full variable domain, rest sourced from reference TRBV9 and TRBJ1-2, is DSGVTQTPKHLITATGQRVTLRCSPRSGDLSVYWYQQSLDQGLQFLIQYYNGEERAKGNILERFSAQQFPDLHSELNLSSLELGDSALYFCASSGRGYTFGSGTRLTVV.

This chain links TRBV27 with TRBJ2-2; weak D call: TRBD2 (7 bases). The CDR3 extends over 13 amino acids. Germline V gene data show CDR1 as MNHEY and CDR2 as SMNVEV (reference sequence). This CDR3 reads CASGGQLTGELFF. Written as DNA, the CDR3 is TGTGCTTCCGGGGGGCAATTGACCGGGGAGCTGTTTTTT.

A single count supports this clone. One end of the junction is discordant with germline, which a read error may explain. The chain joins TRBV7-9 to TRBJ2-7; maybe TRBD1 (6 bases). The CDR3 length is 14 residues. Per the germline V gene, CDR1 is SEHNR and CDR2 is FQNEAQ (reference sequence). The CDR3 region has the DNA TGTTCCAGCAGCCCAAACAGGGTAACCTACGAGCAGTACTTC. Protein: CSSSPNRVTYEQYF.

This chain links TRBV10-3 with TRBJ2-2, with D tentatively TRBD1 (6 bases). Deletions cut 0 bases from V and 1 base from J, with 12 bases between. Germline lookup yields CDR1 ENHRY and CDR2 SYGVKD. The CDR3 totals 17 residues. CDR3 DNA sequence: TGTGCCATCAGTGAGTCAAAACCGGGACAGAACACCGGGGAGCTGTTTTTT. Protein: CAISESKPGQNTGELFF.

This chain links TRBV6-5 with TRBJ2-7; TRBD2 is a possible D gene (6 bases). This CDR3 is 13 amino acids long. The V end was cut by 2 bases, the J end by 4 bases, with 9 bases between. Germline V gives CDR1 MNHEY, CDR2 SVGAGI. CDR3 sequence (DNA): TGTGCCAGCAGTTACGTTGGAGGGTACGAGCAGTACTTC. Encoded protein: CASSYVGGYEQYF.

This sequence joins TRBV7-9 and TRBJ2-1, with unresolved D. V dropped 3 bases and J dropped 10 bases, with 13 bases sitting between them. The germline V gene encodes CDR1 SEHNR and CDR2 FQNEAQ (reference sequence). This CDR3 comprises 13 residues. The chain's CDR3 is CASSLAGRLEQFF. The DNA of the CDR3 is TGTGCCAGCAGCTTGGCAGGTCGGCTGGAGCAGTTCTTC.

The chain is built from TRBV7-2 and TRBJ1-5; 8 nucleotides line up with TRBD1. Per germline, CDR1 SGHTA and CDR2 FQGNSA. V lost 5 bases and J lost 7; bases outside the gene matches: 7. The CDR3 spans 14 residues. The CDR3 reads CASSPGQGMQPQHF. CDR3 nucleotides: TGTGCCAGCAGCCCTGGACAGGGTATGCAGCCCCAGCATTTT.

The rearrangement uses TRBV28 and TRBJ2-1, with TRBD2 identical over 8 bases. Germline-derived CDR1 and CDR2 are MDHEN and SYDVKM. The CDR3 runs to 15 residues. Trimming at V came to 3 bases and at J to 7 bases, leaving 8 bases not matched to a gene. CDR3 nucleotide sequence: TGTGCCAGCAGTTTTCCAGGCGGGGGGCAAAATGAGCAGTTCTTC. As protein: CASSFPGGGQNEQFF.

V usage is TRBV7-2 and J usage is TRBJ1-6, with a weak D call TRBD1 (5 bases). In germline, CDR1 is SGHTA, CDR2 FQGNSA. The CDR3 has 15 residues. Trimming shortened V by 3 bases and J by 6 bases, and 12 bases separated the two germline ends. CDR3 sequence reads: CASSFGTSTNSPLHF. The CDR3 coding sequence is TGTGCCAGCAGCTTCGGGACTTCCACTAATTCACCCCTCCACTTT.

The CDR3 sequence is CASSPGTVGMAQHF. CDR3 in DNA: TGTGCCAGCAGTCCCGGGACAGTGGGTATGGCCCAGCATTTT. The chain carries TRBV28 and TRBJ1-5, with 7 nucleotides matching TRBD1. CDR1 and CDR2 (germline): MDHEN, SYDVKM. The CDR3 loop spans 14 amino acids. V lost 5 bases to trimming and J lost 11 bases; unmatched junction nucleotides: 12.

The genes are TRBV9 and TRBJ2-1; the match to TRBD1 covers 10 bases. The CDR3 totals 16 residues. The V gene end was trimmed by 1 base and the J gene end by 4 bases; junction bases not matched to a gene: 5. Germline assignment: CDR1 SGDLS and CDR2 YYNGEE. CDR3 DNA: TGTGCCAGCAGCGTACTGGGACAGGGGCGTTACAATGAGCAGTTCTTC. It codes for CASSVLGQGRYNEQFF. The full variable domain, its missing parts supplied by reference TRBV9 and TRBJ2-1, is DSGVTQTPKHLITATGQRVTLRCSPRSGDLSVYWYQQSLDQGLQFLIQYYNGEERAKGNILERFSAQQFPDLHSELNLSSLELGDSALYFCASSVLGQGRYNEQFFGPGTRLTVL.

The chain is built from TRBV4-1 and TRBJ2-7; no clear D. Per germline, CDR1 MGHRA and CDR2 YSYEKL. The germline V and J ends were trimmed by 0 bases and 2 bases, with 11 bases remaining between them. This CDR3 region has 15 residues. CDR3 protein: CASSQDWAEPYEQYF. DNA of the CDR3: TGCGCCAGCAGCCAAGATTGGGCAGAGCCCTACGAGCAGTACTTC.

To note about this clone: The germline gene is not matched at one end of the junction; a read error may be the cause. The chain recombines TRBV5-8 with TRBJ1-6; 8 bases fit TRBD1. The CDR3 is 14 amino acids. From germline, CDR1 is SGHTS and CDR2 YDEGEE. CDR3 nucleotides: TGTGCCACGGGACAGGCGACCTATAATTCACCCCTCCATTTT. Amino acid sequence: CATGQATYNSPLHF.

The chain is built from TRBV27 and TRBJ1-2; unclear D gene. Trimming removed 5 bases from V and 5 bases from J, with 12 bases in between. The germline V gene encodes CDR1 MNHEY and CDR2 SMNVEV (reference sequence). This CDR3 has 13 amino acids. CDR3 bases: TGTGCCAGCAGTCCATCAAGAGGATATGGCTACACCTTC. Encoded protein: CASSPSRGYGYTF.

The chain has TRBV6-6 and TRBJ2-7; 7 bases fit TRBD2. Germline loops: CDR1 MNHNY, CDR2 SVGAGI (reference sequence). The CDR3 contains 13 residues. Trimming cost V 10 bases and J 3 bases; bases outside gene matches: 9. In nucleotides, the CDR3 is TGTGCCACCATTCCCCCGGGGGGCTACGAGCAGTACTTC. Its translation: CATIPPGGYEQYF.

This rearrangement joins TRBV5-6 to TRBJ1-4, with 8 bases aligning to TRBD1. Germline V gene lookup returns CDR1 SGHDT and CDR2 YYEEEE. The CDR3 totals 15 residues. The ends lost 0 bases at V and 3 bases at J; junction bases unmatched: 1. CDR3 protein: CASSLVGQANEKLFF. CDR3 nucleotides: TGTGCCAGCAGCTTGGTGGGACAGGCTAATGAAAAACTGTTTTTT.

The genes are TRBV11-2 and TRBJ2-2, with D perhaps matching TRBD1 (5 bases). Germline CDR1 reads SGHAT; CDR2 reads FQNNGV. V was cut by 5 bases and J by 6 bases, with 16 bases left in between. This CDR3 region has 15 residues. Written as DNA, the CDR3 is TGTGCCAGCAGCATCAGAGGACATAGTGCCGGGGAGCTGTTTTTT. Its translation: CASSIRGHSAGELFF.

This clone was observed a single time. The V call is TRBV11-2, the J call TRBJ1-6; the D is unclear. From germline, CDR1 is SGHAT and CDR2 FQNNGV. The CDR3 is 14 residues long. V was clipped by 1 base and J by 5 bases, with 6 bases between them. CDR3 protein: CASSLVRNNSPLHF. The CDR3 DNA reads TGTGCCAGCAGCTTAGTCAGGAATAATTCACCCCTCCACTTT.

The sample holds one count of this clone. V usage is TRBV5-6 and J usage is TRBJ2-7; a weak D match, TRBD2 (7 bases). CDR1 and CDR2 (germline): SGHDT, YYEEEE. With 2 bases removed from V and 3 bases from J, the gap between germline ends came to 12 bases. CDR3 size: 14 residues. DNA for the CDR3: TGTGCCAGCAGCTTCGCGGGGGCCAGCTACGAGCAGTACTTC. Translation: CASSFAGASYEQYF.

This clone came up a few times. The rearrangement joins TRBV19 to TRBJ2-3; TRBD2 matches at 10 bases. This CDR3 is built from 16 residues. V lost 5 bases to trimming and J lost 7 bases; unmatched junction nucleotides: 12. Germline CDR1 reads LNHDA; CDR2 reads SQIVND (reference sequence). CDR3 sequence: CASSPQSGGGLNTQYF. CDR3 coding DNA: TGTGCCAGTAGTCCTCAAAGCGGGGGGGGGCTTAATACGCAGTATTTT.

V usage is TRBV2 and J usage is TRBJ1-1; the D gene is possibly TRBD1 (6 bases). From germline, CDR1 is SNHLY and CDR2 FYNNEI. V dropped 1 base and J dropped 5 bases, with 14 bases sitting between them. This CDR3 has 15 amino acids. The CDR3 here is CASSEGYRVETEAFF. The CDR3 DNA is TGTGCCAGCAGTGAAGGCTACAGGGTAGAGACTGAAGCTTTCTTT.

This clone was observed at least ten times. The V call is TRBV10-3, the J call TRBJ1-5; TRBD1 might be the D (5 bases). This CDR3 comprises 14 residues. CDR1 and CDR2 (germline): ENHRY, SYGVKD. Trimming stripped 5 bases from V and 4 bases from J, with 12 bases between. The CDR3, as DNA: TGTGCCATCAGTAAAGGGGCAGGGAATCAGCCCCAGCATTTT. Translating gives CAISKGAGNQPQHF.

V and J are TRBV7-2 and TRBJ1-5; D is ambiguous. The CDR3 covers 18 residues. Trimming removed 3 bases at V and 1 base at J, with 19 bases between. Germline CDR1 reads SGHTA; CDR2 reads FQGNSA. In nucleotides, the CDR3 is TGTGCCAGCAGCTTTCTGGTACAGAGGGTGAACAGCAATCAGCCCCAGCATTTT. This codes for CASSFLVQRVNSNQPQHF.

The table lists this clone with a few counts. The genes are TRBV7-2 and TRBJ2-7, with 7 bases that match TRBD2. Looked up from germline, CDR1 is SGHTA and CDR2 is FQGNSA. The V gene end was trimmed by 5 bases and the J gene end by 2 bases; junction bases not matched to a gene: 6. The CDR3 loop spans 14 amino acids. The CDR3 sequence is CASSAGLTTYEQYF. CDR3 DNA: TGTGCCAGCAGCGCGGGACTAACCACCTACGAGCAGTACTTC. The variable domain in full, with the rest retrieved from reference TRBV7-2 and TRBJ2-7, is GAGVSQSPSNKVTEKGKDVELRCDPISGHTALYWYRQSLGQGLEFLIYFQGNSAPDKSGLPSDRFSAERTGGSVSTLTIQRTQQEDSAVYLCASSAGLTTYEQYFGPGTRLTVT.

The chain joins TRBV2 to TRBJ2-1; no clear D. Per germline, CDR1 SNHLY and CDR2 FYNNEI. The CDR3 covers 16 residues. Trimming pared 3 bases from V and 0 bases from J, leaving 12 bases between. CDR3 amino acids: CASSDYDFSSYNEQFF. The CDR3 region has the DNA TGTGCCAGCAGTGATTACGACTTCAGCTCCTACAATGAGCAGTTCTTC. Complete variable domain (other parts from reference TRBV2 and TRBJ2-1): EPEVTQTPSHQVTQMGQEVILRCVPISNHLYFYWYRQILGQKVEFLVSFYNNEISEKSEIFDDQFSVERPDGSNFTLKIRSTKLEDSAMYFCASSDYDFSSYNEQFFGPGTRLTVL.